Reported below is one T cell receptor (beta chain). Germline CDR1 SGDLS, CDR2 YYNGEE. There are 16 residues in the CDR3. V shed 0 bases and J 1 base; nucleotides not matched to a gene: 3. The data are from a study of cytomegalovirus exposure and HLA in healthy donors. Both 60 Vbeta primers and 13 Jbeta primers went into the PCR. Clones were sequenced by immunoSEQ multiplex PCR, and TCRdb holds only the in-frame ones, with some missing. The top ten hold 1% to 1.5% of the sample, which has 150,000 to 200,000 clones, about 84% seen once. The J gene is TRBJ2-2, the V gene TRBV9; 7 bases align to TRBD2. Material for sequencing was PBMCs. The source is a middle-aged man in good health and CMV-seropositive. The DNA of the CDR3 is TGTGCCAGCAGCGTAGGACTAGCCAGGAACACCGGGGAGCTGTTTTTT. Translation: CASSVGLARNTGELFF.